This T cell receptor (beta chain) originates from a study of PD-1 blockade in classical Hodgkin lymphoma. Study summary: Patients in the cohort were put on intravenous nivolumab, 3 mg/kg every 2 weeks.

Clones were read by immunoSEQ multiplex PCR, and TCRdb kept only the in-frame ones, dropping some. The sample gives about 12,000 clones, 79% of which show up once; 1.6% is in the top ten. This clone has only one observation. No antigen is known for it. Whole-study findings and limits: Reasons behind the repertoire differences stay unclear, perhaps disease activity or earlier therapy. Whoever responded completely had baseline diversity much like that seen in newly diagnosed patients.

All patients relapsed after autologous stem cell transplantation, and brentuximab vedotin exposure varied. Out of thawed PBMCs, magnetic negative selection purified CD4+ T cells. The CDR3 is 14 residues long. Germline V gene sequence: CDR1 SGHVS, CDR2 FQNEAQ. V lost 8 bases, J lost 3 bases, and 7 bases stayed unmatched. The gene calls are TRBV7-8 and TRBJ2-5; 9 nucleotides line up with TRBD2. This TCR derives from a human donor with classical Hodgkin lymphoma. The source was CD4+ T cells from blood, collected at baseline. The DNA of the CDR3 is TGTGCCAGCGGCGCAATAGCGGGGGAAGAGACCCAGTACTTC. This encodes CASGAIAGEETQYF.